This T cell receptor (beta chain) was sequenced during a study of neoadjuvant anti-PD-1 for oral cavity cancer. Study-level information: Around day 43, patients without progression received a fourth nivolumab dose before surgery.

The CDR3 is 14 residues long. Germline V lookup: CDR1 MNHEY, CDR2 SVGAGI. V was pared by 6 bases and J by 10 bases, with 9 bases of the junction left unmatched. Sequencing used immunoSEQ multiplex PCR; TCRdb keeps in-frame clones, though not all of them. Altogether under 20,000 clones are present, 66% being singletons, with the ten largest covering approximately 3%. The specimen was PBMCs, collected before nivolumab (anti-PD-1) treatment. The gene calls are TRBV6-5 and TRBJ2-1, with 10 bases matching TRBD2. The receptor comes from a person between 40 and 85 years old with oral cavity squamous cell carcinoma. CDR3 nucleotides: TGTGCCAGCAGGTCCGGGACTAGCGACGGGGAGCAGTTCTTC. Residues: CASRSGTSDGEQFF.